A single sample gave rise to the 19 T cell receptor beta chains below, sequenced in a study of metastatic and nonmetastatic thyroid tumors (dated by TCRdb to about 2020). Library creation used PCR. Reads for this sample came from an Illumina HiSeq 4000. The public reads were reprocessed in TCRdb via fastp at Q25 and MiXCR, keeping in-frame beta chains. The sample includes 20,000 to 25,000 clones, with about a third observed a single time. The ten most abundant clones make up 22% of the sample. No patient had received any treatment before thyroid surgery. Material for sequencing was blood. These receptors came from a male donor with papillary thyroid cancer or a benign thyroid nodule (not recorded which). Some clones in this sample may be carry-over from other donors' samples.

This chain joins TRBV3-1 and TRBJ1-6; no reliable D call. This CDR3 region has 15 residues. Trimming removed 1 base at V and 9 bases at J, with 13 bases between. Germline assignment: CDR1 LGHDT and CDR2 YNNKEL (reference sequence). The CDR3 coding sequence is TGTGCCAGCAGCCAAGGATTGAATAGGTTTTCACCCCTCCACTTT. Amino acids: CASSQGLNRFSPLHF.

The chain employs TRBV4-1 and TRBJ2-3; no reliable D call. There are 14 residues in the CDR3. Trimming removed 0 bases at V and 2 bases at J, with 6 bases between. Germline V gene lookup returns CDR1 MGHRA and CDR2 YSYEKL. This CDR3 reads CASSQELITDTQYF. As DNA, the CDR3 is TGCGCCAGCAGCCAAGAACTGATCACAGATACGCAGTATTTT.

This rearrangement joins TRBV18 to TRBJ2-1, with 9 bases lining up with TRBD2. Trimming at V came to 4 bases and at J to 0 bases, leaving 1 base not matched to a gene. The CDR3 extends over 15 amino acids. CDR1 is KGHSH, CDR2 LQKENI, per germline. This CDR3 is CASSLSGSSYNEQFF. Here the CDR3 DNA reads TGTGCCAGCTCACTTAGCGGGAGCTCCTACAATGAGCAGTTCTTC. Combining the CDR3 with reference TRBV18 and TRBJ2-1 gives the whole variable domain NAGVMQNPRHLVRRRGQEARLRCSPMKGHSHVYWYRQLPEEGLKFMVYLQKENIIDESGMPKERFSAEFPKEGPSILRIQQVVRGDSAAYFCASSLSGSSYNEQFFGPGTRLTVL.

This clone was counted at least ten times. J is TRBJ2-7 and V is TRBV27; D may match TRBD1 or TRBD2 (5 bases each). The V gene's germline CDR1 is MNHEY and CDR2 SMNVEV (reference sequence). The germline V and J ends were trimmed by 4 bases and 3 bases, with 16 bases remaining between them. The CDR3 has 15 amino acids. The CDR3 sequence: CASSYQGAGYYEQYF. The CDR3 DNA sequence: TGTGCCAGCAGTTACCAGGGAGCTGGCTACTACGAGCAGTACTTC.

V gene TRBV2 combines with J gene TRBJ1-5; 7 nucleotides agree with TRBD1. V lost 6 bases, J lost 4 bases, and 3 bases stayed unmatched. Germline assignment: CDR1 SNHLY and CDR2 FYNNEI. This CDR3 is 13 amino acids long. Written as DNA, the CDR3 is TGTGCCAGCAGCTACAGGGGAAATCAGCCCCAGCATTTT. Residues: CASSYRGNQPQHF.

The rearrangement uses TRBV30 and TRBJ2-1; TRBD2 matches at 11 bases. Germline V gives CDR1 GTSNPN, CDR2 SVGIG (reference sequence). Trimming removed 7 bases from V and 7 bases from J; junction bases left unmatched: 9. The CDR3 extends over 14 amino acids. The CDR3, as DNA: TGTGCCTACAAACTAGCGGGAGAGGCAAATGAGCAGTTCTTC. Encoded protein: CAYKLAGEANEQFF.

This clone was observed a few times. The chain recombines TRBV18 with TRBJ1-2; 8 nucleotides agree with TRBD1. With V trimmed by 6 bases and J by 7 bases, 10 bases remained unmatched. The length of the CDR3 is 14 residues. Germline loops: CDR1 KGHSH, CDR2 LQKENI. In DNA, the CDR3 is TGTGCCAGCTCGATCGACAGGGGAGTAGCTGGCTACACCTTC. Translating gives CASSIDRGVAGYTF.

By share, this clone counts as medium-sized (0.01 to 0.1%). The chain links TRBV11-2 to TRBJ2-1; the D gene is possibly TRBD2 (5 bases). V dropped 1 base and J dropped 5 bases, with 12 bases sitting between them. The CDR3 contains 15 residues. Germline-derived CDR1 and CDR2 are SGHAT and FQNNGV. The CDR3 protein is CASSLVETKDNEQFF. Here the CDR3 DNA reads TGTGCCAGCAGCTTAGTCGAGACTAAGGACAATGAGCAGTTCTTC.

Turning to this clone: The final CDR3 position lacks the conserved phenylalanine or tryptophan, pointing to a likely read error. CDR3 bases: TGTGCTCATTTACGGTGGATGAACACTGAAGCTTTCGTT. It yields the protein CAHLRWMNTEAFV. The genes are TRBV30 and TRBJ1-1; D is unclear. CDR3 length equals 13 residues. The germline V gene encodes CDR1 GTSNPN and CDR2 SVGIG (reference sequence).

This clone was found a few times. V is TRBV10-3 and J is TRBJ1-1; perhaps TRBD1 as D (6 bases). The CDR3 loop spans 13 amino acids. Germline V gene sequence: CDR1 ENHRY, CDR2 SYGVKD. V was trimmed by 0 bases and J by 5 bases, leaving 7 bases between them. The DNA of the CDR3 is TGTGCCATCAGTGAGTCACAGGGAACTGAAGCTTTCTTT. It yields the protein CAISESQGTEAFF.

The CDR3 is CASSLLLQPQHF. For the CDR3, the DNA is TGTGCCAGCAGCTTATTGCTTCAGCCCCAGCATTTT. The chain links TRBV7-8 to TRBJ1-5; D gene uncertain. V shed 2 bases and J shed 6 bases, with 5 bases lying between them. The CDR3 has 12 amino acids. From germline, CDR1 is SGHVS and CDR2 FQNEAQ.

The genes are TRBV30 and TRBJ1-2; TRBD1 matches at 7 bases. Trimming took 2 bases from V and 7 from J; bases not matched to a gene: 4. The CDR3 is made up of 12 amino acids. The germline V gene has CDR1 GTSNPN and CDR2 SVGIG (reference sequence). The CDR3 protein is CAWSRAGGGYTF. As DNA, the CDR3 is TGTGCCTGGAGTAGGGCAGGGGGTGGCTACACCTTC.

This clone was detected only a few times. The chain recombines TRBV6-1 with TRBJ1-1; D unresolved. Germline-derived CDR1 and CDR2 are MNHNS and SASEGT. Trimming stripped 10 bases from V and 2 bases from J, with 14 bases between. CDR3 length: 13 amino acids. The CDR3 DNA is TGTGCCACTAAAGGGAAGGGAAACACTGAAGCTTTCTTT. Translation: CATKGKGNTEAFF.

By share of the sample, this clone is medium-sized (0.01 to 0.1%). V gene TRBV11-2 combines with J gene TRBJ2-7, with 11 bases that match TRBD1. This CDR3 is 15 amino acids long. The J segment lost 3 bases and the V segment lost 1 base, leaving 2 bases of the junction unmatched. Looked up from germline, CDR1 is SGHAT and CDR2 is FQNNGV. CDR3 region: CASSLVGTGGYEQYF. In DNA form, the CDR3 reads TGTGCCAGCAGCTTAGTTGGGACAGGGGGCTACGAGCAGTACTTC.

Many counts were recorded for this clone. The genes are TRBV2 and TRBJ2-4, with TRBD2 matching over 9 bases. From germline, CDR1 is SNHLY and CDR2 FYNNEI. CDR3 length: 14 residues. V dropped 5 bases and J dropped 8; count of bases not matched to a gene: 7. CDR3: CASSRREGPDIQYF. CDR3 nucleotide sequence: TGTGCCAGCAGTCGGCGGGAGGGCCCGGACATTCAGTACTTC. The full variable domain, with the rest looked up from reference TRBV2 and TRBJ2-4, is EPEVTQTPSHQVTQMGQEVILRCVPISNHLYFYWYRQILGQKVEFLVSFYNNEISEKSEIFDDQFSVERPDGSNFTLKIRSTKLEDSAMYFCASSRREGPDIQYFGAGTRLSVL.

This clone has only a few counts. The CDR3 region has the DNA TGTGCCAGCAGGGTGGAAGGGGACGAGCAGTACTTC. Encoded protein: CASRVEGDEQYF. The V call is TRBV2, the J call TRBJ2-7, with D possibly matching TRBD1 (5 bases). This CDR3 has 12 amino acids. V lost 6 bases to trimming and J lost 5 bases, with 11 bases between them. Germline V lookup: CDR1 SNHLY, CDR2 FYNNEI.

This clone is medium-sized by share. Other nucleotide sequences in the sample specify the same CDR3. The V gene is TRBV5-1, the J gene TRBJ2-1; 7 nucleotides agree with TRBD2. J gave up 7 bases and V 5 bases, and 9 bases lay outside the gene matches. Germline V gene data show CDR1 as SGHRS and CDR2 as YFSETQ. The CDR3 spans 14 residues. The CDR3 bases are TGCGCCAGCAGTTCGCGGGAGAGTAAAAATGAGCAGTTCTTC. Its translation: CASSSRESKNEQFF.

The table lists this clone with a few counts. V usage is TRBV27 and J usage is TRBJ2-7; 9 bases are shared with TRBD2. The length of the CDR3 is 16 residues. Germline assignment: CDR1 MNHEY and CDR2 SMNVEV (reference sequence). The trim removed 3 bases at V and 6 bases at J, leaving 12 bases unmatched. Here the CDR3 DNA reads TGTGCCAGCAGTTTTGGGCCGGGACTAGCAGTTTCCGAGCAGTACTTC. It specifies CASSFGPGLAVSEQYF.

This chain joins TRBV12-3 or TRBV12-4 and TRBJ1-4; D is unclear. The length of the CDR3 is 15 residues. V lost 3 bases, J lost 2 bases, and 10 bases lay in between. The CDR3 region is CASSLATRTNEKLFF. The CDR3 DNA reads TGTGCCAGCAGTTTGGCAACCAGGACTAATGAAAAACTGTTTTTT.